The 24 T cell receptor beta chains given below trace back to one sample, sequenced in a study of PD-L1 blockade in urothelial cancer. Noted time point: pretreatment peripheral blood. Here immunoSEQ multiplex PCR was the method, and the copy in TCRdb shows in-frame clones only, minus some. The table shows 86,000 or so clones, with 70% to 90% occurring only once. The sequencing used PBMCs, collected around atezolizumab (anti-PD-L1) treatment. All receptors come from a man aged 55 to 70 with urothelial cancer.

The rearrangement uses TRBV11-1 and TRBJ1-1, with D possibly TRBD1 on 6 matching bases. Germline V lookup: CDR1 SGHAT, CDR2 FQDESV (reference sequence). The CDR3 contains 13 residues. The V end lost 3 bases, the J end lost 6 bases, and 11 bases lay between the germline ends. CDR3 DNA: TGTGCCAGCAGCTTGAACCGACAGGCTGAAGCTTTCTTT. Translating gives CASSLNRQAEAFF.

The CDR3 DNA follows: TGTGCCAGCAGTTACTCGGGCACGCAGTTCAGTGGCTACACCTTC. Translating gives CASSYSGTQFSGYTF. This chain joins TRBV6-5 and TRBJ1-2, with no clear D. V lost 0 bases, J lost 7 bases, and 15 bases lay in between. The germline V gene has CDR1 MNHEY and CDR2 SVGAGI. The CDR3 is 15 amino acids.

The CDR3 spells CASSLRGKGTGELFF. DNA for the CDR3: TGCGCCAGCAGCTTAAGGGGAAAGGGGACCGGGGAGCTGTTTTTT. The J gene is TRBJ2-2, the V gene TRBV5-1, with a weak D call TRBD1 (5 bases). V lost 2 bases and J lost 5, with 13 bases in between. CDR3 length: 15 residues. Germline CDR1 is SGHRS and CDR2 is YFSETQ.

V is TRBV4-2 and J is TRBJ2-1, with 8 positions matching TRBD2. The CDR3 spans 18 residues. V trimming: 1 base; J trimming: 2 bases; junction bases outside the gene matches: 10. Germline V lookup: CDR1 LGHNA, CDR2 YNFKEQ. The CDR3 sequence: CASSQVPGRGGAYNEQFF. The CDR3 DNA follows: TGTGCCAGCAGCCAAGTGCCCGGGAGGGGGGGCGCCTACAATGAGCAGTTCTTC.

The gene calls are TRBV28 and TRBJ2-1; D may be TRBD2 (6 bases). The germline CDR1 and CDR2 sequences are MDHEN and SYDVKM. The CDR3 extends over 14 amino acids. V lost 7 bases and J lost 6, with 16 bases in between. This CDR3 is CASTSGKRVNEQFF. The DNA of the CDR3 is TGTGCCAGCACCTCGGGCAAGCGGGTCAATGAGCAGTTCTTC.

The CDR3 here is CASSAFGGGTDTQYF. In DNA, the CDR3 is TGTGCCAGCAGCGCGTTTGGCGGGGGCACAGATACGCAGTATTTT. The chain has TRBV9 and TRBJ2-3, with D tentatively TRBD2 (6 bases). V was trimmed by 3 bases and J by 1 base, leaving 12 bases between them. There are 15 residues in the CDR3. In germline, CDR1 is SGDLS, CDR2 YYNGEE.

This chain joins TRBV13 and TRBJ2-1, with a weak D call TRBD1 (6 bases). The length of the CDR3 is 11 residues. V lost 4 bases and J lost 12, with 10 bases in between. Germline CDR1 reads PRHDT; CDR2 reads FYEKMQ (reference sequence). The CDR3 DNA reads TGTGCCAGCAGCTCCCGGACAGTGCAGTTCTTC. Its translation: CASSSRTVQFF. The variable domain in full, completed from reference TRBV13 and TRBJ2-1, reads AAGVIQSPRHLIKEKRETATLKCYPIPRHDTVYWYQQGPGQDPQFLISFYEKMQSDKGSIPDRFSAQQFSDYHSELNMSSLELGDSALYFCASSSRTVQFFGPGTRLTVL.

This clone was counted only a few times. The chain recombines TRBV6-5 with TRBJ2-7; D gene uncertain. The CDR3 has 14 residues. Trimming left V 0 bases short and J 0 bases short, with 6 bases between. Germline CDR1 and CDR2: MNHEY and SVGAGI. This CDR3 reads CASSYSSYSYEQYF. In nucleotides, the CDR3 is TGTGCCAGCAGTTACTCTTCCTACTCCTACGAGCAGTACTTC.

The chain combines TRBV7-2 with TRBJ2-7, with a possible D match to TRBD2 (5 bases). This CDR3 has 15 amino acids. V lost 5 bases to trimming and J lost 3 bases, with 17 bases between them. Germline lookup yields CDR1 SGHTA and CDR2 FQGNSA. Here the CDR3 reads CASSRQSGPLYEQYF. CDR3 in DNA: TGTGCCAGCAGCCGCCAGAGCGGCCCCCTCTACGAGCAGTACTTC.

The chain couples TRBV19 to TRBJ2-1; 8 bases match TRBD2. With V trimmed by 4 bases and J by 7 bases, 9 bases remained unmatched. From germline, CDR1 is LNHDA and CDR2 SQIVND (reference sequence). The CDR3 spans 15 residues. The CDR3 DNA reads TGTGCCAGTAGTACCAGCGGGAGTAGTTATAATGAGCAGTTCTTC. As protein: CASSTSGSSYNEQFF.

This clone was observed a single time. This chain joins TRBV25-1 and TRBJ1-4; possibly TRBD1 for D (5 bases). V lost 4 bases and J 6 bases, leaving 18 bases between the germline ends. Germline CDR1 and CDR2: MGHDK and SYGVNS. This CDR3 is built from 16 residues. This chain's CDR3 is CASSAAGMTIYEKLFF. The CDR3 DNA is TGTGCCAGCAGTGCGGCAGGGATGACAATATATGAAAAACTGTTTTTT.

This clone has a single count. This sequence joins TRBV5-4 and TRBJ2-7; tentatively, D is TRBD2 (6 bases). V gave up 1 base and J gave up 2 bases, with 13 bases separating them. In germline, CDR1 is SGHNT, CDR2 YYREEE (reference sequence). The CDR3 extends over 15 amino acids. The CDR3 reads CASSLMGRETYEQYF. The CDR3 DNA reads TGTGCCAGCAGCTTGATGGGACGGGAGACCTACGAGCAGTACTTC.

This clone was seen more than once but under ten times. The chain couples TRBV11-2 to TRBJ2-7, with 7 positions matching TRBD1. Looked up from germline, CDR1 is SGHAT and CDR2 is FQNNGV. The CDR3 consists of 14 residues. The V gene end was trimmed by 6 bases and the J gene end by 1 base; junction bases not matched to a gene: 6. CDR3 DNA: TGTGCCAGCAGTCGACAGGACAGGTCCTACGAGCAGTACTTC. It encodes CASSRQDRSYEQYF.

This chain links TRBV10-1 with TRBJ2-1; a weak D match, TRBD2 (8 bases). Looked up from germline, CDR1 is WNHNN and CDR2 is SYGVQD (reference sequence). The V end lost 6 bases, the J end lost 7 bases, and 22 bases lay between the germline ends. This CDR3 has 16 residues. This CDR3 is CASSDSGEGAVNEQFF. Here the CDR3 DNA reads TGCGCCAGCAGCGATAGCGGGGAGGGGGCAGTTAATGAGCAGTTCTTC.

The chain uses TRBV5-1 and TRBJ2-3; 7 nucleotides line up with TRBD1. The CDR3 is 16 residues long. Looked up from germline, CDR1 is SGHRS and CDR2 is YFSETQ. V was clipped by 3 bases and J by 0 bases; unmatched bases: 7. In DNA form, the CDR3 reads TGCGCCAGCAGCTCGCTCTTGGACAGGAGCACAGATACGCAGTATTTT. This gives the protein CASSSLLDRSTDTQYF. Full variable domain (missing parts from reference TRBV5-1 and TRBJ2-3): KAGVTQTPRYLIKTRGQQVTLSCSPISGHRSVSWYQQTPGQGLQFLFEYFSETQRNKGNFPGRFSGRQFSNSRSEMNVSTLELGDSALYLCASSSLLDRSTDTQYFGPGTRLTVL.

This rearrangement joins TRBV7-2 to TRBJ2-1; TRBD2 matches 14 bases. This CDR3 is built from 16 residues. Per the germline V gene, CDR1 is SGHTA and CDR2 is FQGNSA. Germline trimming cut 5 bases from V and 7 bases from J; bases unmatched to any gene: 7. CDR3 nucleotides: TGTGCCAGCAGCCTTTTGGGACTAGCGGGAGTAAATGAGCAGTTCTTC. This codes for CASSLLGLAGVNEQFF.

This clone showed up just a few times. The chain recombines TRBV7-3 with TRBJ2-2; TRBD2 matches at 12 bases. The CDR3 spans 16 residues. Germline CDR1 reads SGHTA; CDR2 reads FQGTGA. Trimming cost V 5 bases and J 7 bases; bases outside gene matches: 8. This CDR3 is CASSKTSGRSHGELFF. Written as DNA, the CDR3 is TGTGCCAGCAGCAAGACTAGCGGGAGAAGTCACGGGGAGCTGTTTTTT.

This clone was seen just once. One junction end disagrees with the germline gene, perhaps due to a read error. J is TRBJ2-5 and V is TRBV7-7; D is possibly TRBD1 or TRBD2 (6 bases each). Germline V gives CDR1 SSHAT, CDR2 FNYEAQ (reference sequence). The CDR3 is made up of 16 amino acids. In nucleotides, the CDR3 is TGTGCTAGCAGCTTAGGGGGGCCTAGGGGGCAAGAGACCCAGTACTTC. It encodes CASSLGGPRGQETQYF.

The rearrangement uses TRBV7-2 and TRBJ2-3; 10 nucleotides line up with TRBD2. Germline-derived CDR1 and CDR2 are SGHTA and FQGNSA. This CDR3 contains 16 residues. V was clipped by 6 bases and J by 2 bases; unmatched bases: 8. CDR3 region: CASRVRTSGTTDTQYF. The CDR3 coding sequence is TGTGCCAGCAGGGTAAGGACTAGCGGAACCACAGATACGCAGTATTTT. The variable domain in full, with the rest retrieved from reference TRBV7-2 and TRBJ2-3, is GAGVSQSPSNKVTEKGKDVELRCDPISGHTALYWYRQSLGQGLEFLIYFQGNSAPDKSGLPSDRFSAERTGGSVSTLTIQRTQQEDSAVYLCASRVRTSGTTDTQYFGPGTRLTVL.

The chain carries TRBV5-1 and TRBJ2-1; D is possibly TRBD2 (5 bases). CDR1 and CDR2 (germline): SGHRS, YFSETQ. CDR3 size: 14 residues. Trimming removed 6 bases from V and 0 bases from J, with 10 bases in between. The CDR3 DNA reads as TGCGCCAGCAAGAGGGAAATCTCCTACAATGAGCAGTTCTTC. Residues: CASKREISYNEQFF.

The chain joins TRBV4-1 to TRBJ1-4; TRBD1 might be the D (5 bases). Germline V CDR1 and CDR2: MGHRA, YSYEKL. The CDR3 runs to 16 residues. Trimming shortened V by 7 bases and J by 0 bases, and 15 bases separated the two germline ends. Here the CDR3 DNA reads TGCGCCAGCACCACCCGACAGCCTGCAACTAATGAAAAACTGTTTTTT. Encoded protein: CASTTRQPATNEKLFF.

This clone showed up just once. The V and J genes are TRBV7-8 and TRBJ2-3; 7 nucleotides align to TRBD2. The ends lost 1 base at V and 3 bases at J; junction bases unmatched: 4. CDR1 and CDR2 (germline): SGHVS, FQNEAQ. There are 15 residues in the CDR3. The CDR3 is CASSLVGGRTDTQYF. DNA of the CDR3: TGTGCCAGCAGCTTAGTCGGGGGGAGGACAGATACGCAGTATTTT.

The V and J genes are TRBV5-6 and TRBJ2-5; 9 nucleotides line up with TRBD2. CDR1 is SGHDT, CDR2 YYEEEE, per germline. This CDR3 is built from 16 residues. The J segment lost 3 bases and the V segment lost 0 bases, leaving 6 bases of the junction unmatched. CDR3 in amino acids: CASSLVAGGNEETQYF. The CDR3 nucleotides read TGTGCCAGCAGCTTGGTGGCGGGGGGGAACGAAGAGACCCAGTACTTC.

The CDR3 here is CASSPTSGPSYEQYF. The DNA for the CDR3 is TGTGCCAGCTCACCAACCTCTGGGCCCTCCTACGAGCAGTACTTC. The V and J genes are TRBV18 and TRBJ2-7; D unresolved. V was cut by 2 bases and J by 0 bases, with 11 bases left in between. The CDR3 length is 15 residues. Germline V gene data show CDR1 as KGHSH and CDR2 as LQKENI.